The 27 T cell receptor beta chains listed next were all sequenced from one sample in a study of identical twins. TCRdb fed the 5' RACE reads into MiXCR, producing one record per CDR3 protein. In the table there are 200,000 to 300,000 distinct CDR3 sequences, about an eighth of which are singletons. The sample also formed part of further work on yellow fever vaccine responses in identical twins.

The source material was memory (CD45RO+) T cells sorted from blood. The source of these receptors is a woman under 30 in good health.

This clonotype was recorded a few times. This rearrangement joins TRBV14 to TRBJ2-1; 8 nucleotides line up with TRBD1. The CDR3 spans 16 residues. Germline assignment: CDR1 SGHDN and CDR2 FVKESK. Trimming removed 4 bases from V and 2 bases from J; junction bases left unmatched: 7. DNA of the CDR3: TGTGCCAGCAGCCCATCGGGACAGGTCACCTACAATGAGCAGTTCTTC. Translating it yields CASSPSGQVTYNEQFF.

The chain employs TRBV7-9 and TRBJ2-2; TRBD1 is a possible D gene (7 bases). The ends were cut back, 8 bases at V and 4 bases at J, with 20 bases in the middle. Germline V gives CDR1 SEHNR, CDR2 FQNEAQ (reference sequence). The CDR3 has 16 residues. The CDR3 region is CASANRAGGGTGELFF. Here the CDR3 DNA reads TGTGCCAGCGCCAACCGGGCAGGGGGAGGCACCGGGGAGCTGTTTTTT.

This chain uses TRBV5-1 with TRBJ2-3; TRBD2 agrees at 7 bases. With 6 bases clipped from V and 0 bases from J, the junction kept 4 bases outside the gene matches. CDR1 is SGHRS and CDR2 is YFSETQ in the germline V gene. This CDR3 spans 14 amino acids. CDR3 DNA: TGCGCCAGCAAGCGGGATGGTAGCACAGATACGCAGTATTTT. Translated: CASKRDGSTDTQYF. Filled out from reference TRBV5-1 and TRBJ2-3, the complete variable domain reads KAGVTQTPRYLIKTRGQQVTLSCSPISGHRSVSWYQQTPGQGLQFLFEYFSETQRNKGNFPGRFSGRQFSNSRSEMNVSTLELGDSALYLCASKRDGSTDTQYFGPGTRLTVL.

The table lists this clonotype with a few counts. The chain uses TRBV28 and TRBJ2-7; D not certain. There are 9 residues in the CDR3. The V and J ends lost 11 bases and 5 bases respectively, with 7 bases between them. CDR1 is MDHEN and CDR2 is SYDVKM in the germline V gene. CDR3 sequence reads: CAVSDEQYF. The CDR3 nucleotides read TGTGCCGTTTCGGACGAGCAGTACTTC.

The chain links TRBV9 to TRBJ2-7; 8 bases agree with TRBD2. The CDR3 runs 14 residues. Germline V gene data show CDR1 as SGDLS and CDR2 as YYNGEE. Losses at the gene ends were 3 bases for V and 2 bases for J; bases not matched to a gene: 4. CDR3 sequence reads: CASSAGAGAYEQYF. The CDR3 nucleotides read TGTGCCAGCAGCGCGGGAGCGGGAGCCTACGAGCAGTACTTC. Using reference TRBV9 and TRBJ2-7 for the parts outside the CDR3, the full variable domain is DSGVTQTPKHLITATGQRVTLRCSPRSGDLSVYWYQQSLDQGLQFLIQYYNGEERAKGNILERFSAQQFPDLHSELNLSSLELGDSALYFCASSAGAGAYEQYFGPGTRLTVT.

This chain connects TRBV7-9 to TRBJ2-7, with D hard to call. Germline CDR1 reads SEHNR; CDR2 reads FQNEAQ (reference sequence). The CDR3 extends over 13 amino acids. V lost 0 bases and J lost 3, with 6 bases in between. CDR3 region: CASSLALLYEQYF. The CDR3 DNA is TGTGCCAGCAGCTTAGCGCTTCTCTACGAGCAGTACTTC.

This clonotype was observed a handful of times. The chain links TRBV6-1 to TRBJ1-1; D may be TRBD1 (5 bases). Trimming took off 5 bases at V and 1 base at J, with 11 bases between the two ends. The V gene's germline CDR1 is MNHNS and CDR2 SASEGT. This CDR3 comprises 14 residues. The CDR3 nucleotides read TGTGCCAGCAGTCCTACGACAGAGAACACTGAAGCTTTCTTT. It specifies CASSPTTENTEAFF.

Only a few counts were recorded for this clonotype. The chain is built from TRBV4-1 and TRBJ2-1; D possibly corresponds to TRBD1 (5 bases). CDR1 and CDR2 from the germline V gene are MGHRA and YSYEKL. The CDR3 has 16 amino acids. V was trimmed by 3 bases and J by 0 bases, leaving 12 bases between them. The CDR3 bases are TGCGCCAGCAGCCACAGGTGGGGCAGCTCCTACAATGAGCAGTTCTTC. It is translated as CASSHRWGSSYNEQFF.

This clonotype has a count of ten or more. The rearrangement uses TRBV4-3 and TRBJ2-7, with D perhaps matching TRBD2 (5 bases). Trimming took off 2 bases at V and 7 bases at J, with 18 bases between the two ends. CDR3 length: 15 amino acids. Germline V gives CDR1 LGHNA, CDR2 YSLEER. For the CDR3, the DNA is TGCGCCAGCAGCCAACTCGGTTCCGGGATAAGGGAGCAGTACTTC. Translating gives CASSQLGSGIREQYF.

CDR3 bases: TGCAGTGCTAGAGATCCTAGCGGGATGGGGGAGACCCAGTACTTC. Residues: CSARDPSGMGETQYF. This chain uses TRBV20-1 with TRBJ2-5, with 9 bases fitting TRBD2. Germline V gene data show CDR1 as DFQATT and CDR2 as SNEGSKA (reference sequence). Losses at the gene ends were 0 bases for V and 5 bases for J; bases not matched to a gene: 7. This CDR3 region has 15 residues.

This clonotype came up a few times. The chain carries TRBV29-1 and TRBJ1-2; 7 positions agree with TRBD1. The germline CDR1 and CDR2 sequences are SQVTM and ANQGSEA. V lost 6 bases, J lost 4 bases, and 5 bases stayed unmatched. This CDR3 contains 12 residues. As DNA, the CDR3 is TGCAGCGTGGGGACAGCGTTCTATGGCTACACCTTC. This sequence encodes CSVGTAFYGYTF.

This clonotype has ten or more counts. V gene TRBV12-3 or TRBV12-4 combines with J gene TRBJ2-7, with D tentatively TRBD2 (6 bases). The ends were cut back, 6 bases at V and 5 bases at J, with 17 bases in the middle. This CDR3 contains 14 residues. CDR3 protein: CASSRVGGNNEQYF. As DNA, the CDR3 is TGTGCCAGCAGCCGAGTGGGGGGTAACAACGAGCAGTACTTC.

This clonotype occurred many times. This CDR3 reads CASSVAIFTGELFF. The CDR3 region has the DNA TGTGCCAGCAGCGTAGCTATATTCACCGGGGAGCTGTTTTTT. The rearrangement links TRBV9 to TRBJ2-2; D is unclear. Per germline, CDR1 SGDLS and CDR2 YYNGEE. V was shortened by 0 bases and J by 4 bases, with 7 bases between the two germline ends. This CDR3 region has 14 residues.

This chain links TRBV6-1 with TRBJ2-1; D is undetermined. V was pared by 5 bases and J by 4 bases, with 9 bases between. This CDR3 contains 13 residues. From germline, CDR1 is MNHNS and CDR2 SASEGT. For the CDR3, the DNA is TGTGCCAGCAGTAGAGATATTTACAATGAGCAGTTCTTC. It translates to CASSRDIYNEQFF.

This clonotype was observed a few times. The chain is built from TRBV20-1 and TRBJ2-3; D ambiguous. Germline V gives CDR1 DFQATT, CDR2 SNEGSKA (reference sequence). This CDR3 region has 12 residues. The V end was cut by 3 bases, the J end by 2 bases, with 6 bases between. This chain's CDR3 is CSASSDTDTQYF. CDR3 sequence (DNA): TGCAGTGCTAGCTCTGACACAGATACGCAGTATTTT.

The chain couples TRBV7-3 to TRBJ1-5, with TRBD1 identical over 11 bases. The junction had 2 bases not matched to a gene; V was cut back by 5 bases and J by 8 bases. The CDR3 spans 13 residues. The germline V gene encodes CDR1 SGHTA and CDR2 FQGTGA. The CDR3 DNA reads as TGTGCCAGCAGCCGGACAGGGGGCGAGCCCCAGCATTTT. Translated: CASSRTGGEPQHF.

The rearrangement links TRBV6-6 to TRBJ1-4; 8 bases align to TRBD1. This CDR3 is built from 13 residues. The trim removed 10 bases at V and 8 bases at J, leaving 9 bases unmatched. Germline lookup yields CDR1 MNHNY and CDR2 SVGAGI (reference sequence). The CDR3 bases are TGTGCCACCACGGACAGGGCCGACGAAAAACTGTTTTTT. This codes for CATTDRADEKLFF.

This clonotype was detected ten times or more. J is TRBJ1-5 and V is TRBV6-1, with 8 bases aligning to TRBD1. V shed 6 bases and J 3 bases; nucleotides not matched to a gene: 4. Germline V gives CDR1 MNHNS, CDR2 SASEGT. The CDR3 length is 14 residues. The CDR3 DNA sequence: TGTGCCAGCAGGCAGGACAGGGACAATCAGCCCCAGCATTTT. The encoded protein is CASRQDRDNQPQHF.

This clonotype was observed a handful of times. The chain carries TRBV12-3 or TRBV12-4 and TRBJ1-1; D is possibly TRBD1 (5 bases). The CDR3 has 12 amino acids. V lost 2 bases to trimming and J lost 9 bases, with 10 bases between them. The CDR3 DNA follows: TGTGCCAGCAGTTTAAAGGGACCTAAAGCTTTCTTT. It yields the protein CASSLKGPKAFF.

The sample holds a few counts of this clonotype. The chain links TRBV7-2 to TRBJ1-6; unclear D gene. Germline-derived CDR1 and CDR2 are SGHTA and FQGNSA. CDR3 length: 11 amino acids. V lost 2 bases and J 10 bases, leaving 3 bases between the germline ends. The CDR3 spells CASSLRSPLHF. The CDR3, as DNA: TGTGCCAGCAGCTTAAGGTCACCCCTCCACTTT.

The chain links TRBV10-3 to TRBJ2-3; TRBD2 agrees at 15 bases. CDR3 length equals 17 residues. Trimming at V came to 3 bases and at J to 1 base, leaving 2 bases not matched to a gene. Germline CDR1 ENHRY, CDR2 SYGVKD. CDR3 DNA sequence: TGTGCCATCAGTGATGGACTAGCGGGAGGGGGCACAGATACGCAGTATTTT. It yields the protein CAISDGLAGGGTDTQYF.

This clonotype was seen at least ten times. The chain links TRBV7-9 to TRBJ2-1, with 7 bases fitting TRBD1. V dropped 5 bases and J dropped 14; count of bases not matched to a gene: 9. Germline V gene data show CDR1 as SEHNR and CDR2 as FQNEAQ (reference sequence). The CDR3 spans 12 residues. CDR3 sequence reads: CASSPIDRAEFF. Here the CDR3 DNA reads TGTGCCAGCAGCCCCATAGACAGGGCAGAGTTCTTC. Supplemented by reference TRBV7-9 and TRBJ2-1, the full variable domain reads DTGVSQNPRHKITKRGQNVTFRCDPISEHNRLYWYRQTLGQGPEFLTYFQNEAQLEKSRLLSDRFSAERPKGSFSTLEIQRTEQGDSAMYLCASSPIDRAEFFGPGTRLTVL.

The chain recombines TRBV20-1 with TRBJ1-1; weak D call: TRBD1 (6 bases). This CDR3 is 14 amino acids long. Trimming removed 3 bases from V and 3 bases from J, with 14 bases in between. The germline V gene has CDR1 DFQATT and CDR2 SNEGSKA (reference sequence). CDR3 DNA: TGCAGTGCTAGGCTACTTACAGGGCACACTGAAGCTTTCTTT. Its protein is CSARLLTGHTEAFF.

This clonotype was counted between two and nine times. This rearrangement joins TRBV12-3 or TRBV12-4 to TRBJ2-6, with D possibly matching TRBD2 (6 bases). The CDR3 has 17 residues. Trimming pared 2 bases from V and 3 bases from J, leaving 14 bases between. Here the CDR3 reads CASSLSGRDLGANVLTF. CDR3 in DNA: TGTGCCAGCAGTTTATCTGGGCGGGATCTTGGGGCCAACGTCCTGACTTTC.

This clonotype was observed a few times. The chain joins TRBV7-2 to TRBJ2-7, with 7 bases fitting TRBD1. In germline, CDR1 is SGHTA, CDR2 FQGNSA. V dropped 0 bases and J dropped 4; count of bases not matched to a gene: 0. CDR3 size: 13 residues. The CDR3 sequence: CASSLAGQYEQYF. DNA of the CDR3: TGTGCCAGCAGCTTAGCGGGACAGTACGAGCAGTACTTC.

The chain is built from TRBV5-1 and TRBJ2-3, with D possibly matching TRBD1 (5 bases). Germline CDR1 SGHRS, CDR2 YFSETQ. Trimming left V 1 base short and J 9 bases short, with 12 bases between. This CDR3 contains 13 residues. The CDR3 DNA reads TGCGCCAGCAGCTTGATGACAGATCCGACGCAGTATTTT. The encoded protein is CASSLMTDPTQYF.

This clonotype has a handful of counts. V is TRBV12-3 or TRBV12-4 and J is TRBJ2-1; maybe TRBD2 (6 bases). This CDR3 has 16 amino acids. V was shortened by 8 bases and J by 1 base, with 18 bases between the two germline ends. CDR3 bases: TGTGCCAGCCTGAAAGGAGGGAGCAGGTCCTACAATGAGCAGTTCTTC. It is translated as CASLKGGSRSYNEQFF.